The present T cell receptor (beta chain) was sequenced within a study of blood T cell repertoires in COVID-19. About the research overall: Samples of COVID-19 (acute and convalescent) were obtained from the United States, Italy and Spain.

In the authors' workflow: Reference gene primer amplification gave nucleated cell count estimates. Generated by immunoSEQ multiplex PCR, the TCRdb table keeps only in-frame clones and is missing some. For V, J and clone size, that table is used; D and trimming come from the DNA. The sample has 270,000 or so clones, under 90% seen once. This CDR3 is 16 amino acids long. The germline V and J ends were trimmed by 4 bases and 5 bases, with 20 bases remaining between them. CDR1 and CDR2 (germline): MGHRA, YSYEKL. The chain has TRBV4-1 and TRBJ2-5, with a weak D call TRBD2 (6 bases). The receptor was isolated from a woman between 40 and 55 years old who had recovered from COVID-19. The sample comprised peripheral blood. CDR3 amino acids: CASSLQSGFLSETQYF. CDR3 sequence (DNA): TGCGCCAGCAGCCTCCAGAGCGGGTTCCTGTCCGAGACCCAGTACTTC.